These 4 T cell receptor beta chains originate from one sample sequenced in a study of T-cell reconstitution after alpha-beta-depleted transplantation in children. Unique molecular identifiers tagged the TCRbeta library. Via MiXCR, TCRdb re-called the PCR reads, giving one row per CDR3 protein. This sample has fewer than 550,000 distinct CDR3 sequences, with roughly 10% found just once. Sample: PBMCs, mostly from graft donor cells, taken 180 days after TCRalphabeta/CD19-depleted stem cell transplant. The receptors were gathered from a female patient younger than 10 who had a stem cell transplant for aplastic anemia, so the T cells may come from the graft donor.

The chain combines TRBV28 with TRBJ2-5; 7 bases fit TRBD2. V trimming: 3 bases; J trimming: 4 bases; junction bases outside the gene matches: 5. The germline gives CDR1 MDHEN, CDR2 SYDVKM. The CDR3 has 14 amino acids. The CDR3 DNA follows: TGTGCCAGCAGTTTGGGAGGGCTTTTAGAGACCCAGTACTTC. Residues: CASSLGGLLETQYF.

This clonotype was seen a handful of times. The rearrangement joins TRBV18 to TRBJ2-2; D is tentatively TRBD1 or TRBD2 (5 bases each). CDR1 is KGHSH and CDR2 is LQKENI in the germline V gene. Between the trimmed V and J ends, which lost 6 bases and 1 base, there was a span of 21 bases. The CDR3 runs to 18 residues. The CDR3 region is CASSRSRPGRRNTGELFF. Written as DNA, the CDR3 is TGTGCCAGCTCCAGATCACGTCCGGGACGTCGGAACACCGGGGAGCTGTTTTTT.

This chain joins TRBV12-3 or TRBV12-4 and TRBJ2-1, with 7 bases aligning to TRBD1. J was trimmed by 6 bases and V by 4 bases; bases with no gene match: 3. The CDR3 contains 13 residues. The CDR3 sequence is CASSSGGSNEQFF. CDR3 DNA: TGTGCCAGCAGTTCAGGGGGATCCAATGAGCAGTTCTTC.

This clonotype has at least ten counts. The chain recombines TRBV29-1 with TRBJ2-3; D gene unclear. The CDR3 has 11 residues. The V end was cut by 7 bases, the J end by 1 base, with 6 bases between. Germline V gene sequence: CDR1 SQVTM, CDR2 ANQGSEA. CDR3 nucleotides: TGCAGCGCCCCGGGCACAGATACGCAGTATTTT. Its translation is CSAPGTDTQYF.